The 10 T cell receptor beta chains below all came from one sample that was sequenced in a study of cytomegalovirus exposure and HLA in healthy donors. A multiplex PCR was run with 60 Vbeta primers and 13 Jbeta primers. Assay: immunoSEQ multiplex PCR; the TCRdb copy retains only in-frame clones and omits some. Here the sample spans about 77,000 clones, 70% to 80% being singletons. Input material: PBMCs. These receptors all come from a man aged 35 to 55 in good health and CMV-seronegative.

The chain combines TRBV19 with TRBJ1-5; 9 bases are shared with TRBD1. Germline CDR1 LNHDA, CDR2 SQIVND (reference sequence). The CDR3 is 17 amino acids. Trimming at V came to 4 bases and at J to 0 bases, leaving 7 bases not matched to a gene. The chain's CDR3 is CASSTGTGGRSNQPQHF. As DNA, the CDR3 is TGTGCCAGTAGTACCGGAACAGGGGGCCGTAGCAATCAGCCCCAGCATTTT.

The rearrangement joins TRBV6-5 to TRBJ1-2, with D uncertain. The CDR3 consists of 14 residues. CDR1 and CDR2 from the germline V gene are MNHEY and SVGAGI. Trimming took off 0 bases at V and 4 bases at J, with 9 bases between the two ends. This chain's CDR3 is CASSYSGGPYGYTF. The CDR3 DNA reads TGTGCCAGCAGTTACTCAGGAGGGCCCTATGGCTACACCTTC.

The rearrangement uses TRBV28 and TRBJ1-6; 7 bases map to TRBD1. V shed 6 bases and J 3 bases; nucleotides not matched to a gene: 2. Germline values: CDR1 MDHEN, CDR2 SYDVKM. This CDR3 has 14 residues. CDR3: CASRGQSYNSPLHF. Here the CDR3 DNA reads TGTGCCAGCAGGGGACAGAGCTATAATTCACCCCTCCACTTT.

With regard to this clone: This sample also contains other DNA sequences that code for the same CDR3. V usage is TRBV20-1 and J usage is TRBJ2-7; TRBD2 might be the D (6 bases). The V end was cut by 6 bases, the J end by 4 bases, with 7 bases between. The CDR3 covers 10 residues. Germline assignment: CDR1 DFQATT and CDR2 SNEGSKA (reference sequence). DNA of the CDR3: TGCAGTGCCGGGGGATACGAGCAGTACTTC. Residues: CSAGGYEQYF.

This chain uses TRBV4-2 with TRBJ1-4; the D gene is possibly TRBD1 (5 bases). The CDR3 extends over 17 amino acids. Trimming left V 2 bases short and J 1 base short, with 14 bases between. Germline CDR1 reads LGHNA; CDR2 reads YNFKEQ. The CDR3 DNA reads as TGTGCCAGCAGCCAAACATCGACAGTTTTAACTAATGAAAAACTGTTTTTT. Protein product: CASSQTSTVLTNEKLFF.

This sequence joins TRBV5-8 and TRBJ2-1, with 9 bases lining up with TRBD2. The CDR3 loop spans 15 amino acids. Unmatched junction bases numbered 5, after V lost 4 bases and J lost 3 bases. Germline CDR1 and CDR2: SGHTS and YDEGEE. CDR3 in amino acids: CASSATSGFYNEQFF. In nucleotides, the CDR3 is TGTGCCAGCAGCGCGACTAGCGGATTCTACAATGAGCAGTTCTTC.

With regard to this clone: The junction departs from the called germline gene at one end, perhaps through a read error. This chain uses TRBV7-9 with TRBJ2-2; maybe TRBD1 (6 bases). The CDR3 length is 16 residues. Germline V gives CDR1 SEHNR, CDR2 FQNEAQ (reference sequence). DNA for the CDR3: TGTTCCAGCAGCTTATGGACGACAGGGAACACCGGGGAGCTGTTTTTT. The encoded protein is CSSSLWTTGNTGELFF.

On this clone itself: A read error may produce the germline difference seen at one junction end. In DNA, the CDR3 is TGTGCTAGCAGCTTGTATACAGGGAAAGAGACCCAGTACTTC. Amino acids: CASSLYTGKETQYF. V is TRBV7-7 and J is TRBJ2-5, with a weak D call TRBD1 (6 bases). Germline V gene data show CDR1 as SSHAT and CDR2 as FNYEAQ (reference sequence). The CDR3 consists of 14 residues.

This clone was recorded many times. The chain links TRBV19 to TRBJ2-7; D not resolved. This CDR3 is built from 13 residues. CDR1 is LNHDA, CDR2 SQIVND, per germline (reference sequence). Trimming left V 3 bases short and J 3 bases short, with 9 bases between. Here the CDR3 reads CASSINAYYEQYF. In nucleotides, the CDR3 is TGTGCCAGTAGTATCAACGCCTACTACGAGCAGTACTTC.

The rearrangement uses TRBV6-1 and TRBJ2-5; 7 positions match TRBD1. The J call may be faulty, since TRBJ2-7 better matches the DNA end. The CDR3 runs to 13 residues. Germline-derived CDR1 and CDR2 are MNHNS and SASEGT. The CDR3 DNA is TGTGCCAGCAGTGAACACAGGGGCCACGAGCAGTACTTC. Its translation: CASSEHRGHEQYF.